This paragraph reports one T cell receptor beta chain. Its antigen is unidentified. Assay: immunoSEQ multiplex PCR; the TCRdb copy retains only in-frame clones and omits some. The table lists under 85,000 clones, over 75% of them singletons, with about a tenth in the top ten. The data were obtained in a study of T cell responses to AZD1222 COVID-19 vaccine. Study outcomes and limitations: Donors skewed white British and female; clonal diversity was possibly underestimated. Seropositive status at baseline applied to only 5 to 7 AZD1222 recipients. Spike was spanned by vaccine-associated CD4 TCRs, with dominance at 160-218 and 743-854.

The germline V gene has CDR1 SGHRS and CDR2 YFSETQ. V lost 4 bases and J 0 bases, leaving 12 bases between the germline ends. This CDR3 spans 15 amino acids. Here the sequenced sample was peripheral blood, taken on day 0 of AZD1222 vaccination. The chain has TRBV5-1 and TRBJ2-3; D is uncertain. The clonotype originates from an adult in good health. DNA of the CDR3: TGCGCCAGCAGCCCAGACACGAGAAGCACAGATACGCAGTATTTT. Translation: CASSPDTRSTDTQYF.